The present T cell receptor (beta chain) was sequenced within a study of cytomegalovirus exposure and HLA in healthy donors. The primer mix had 60 Vbeta and 13 Jbeta primers. Profiling relied on immunoSEQ multiplex PCR, and the TCRdb table lists in-frame clones only, not all of them. The ten top clones account for approximately 1.5%, within a sample of around 140,000 clones. V lost 5 bases and J 4 bases, leaving 9 bases between the germline ends. In germline, CDR1 is SNHLY, CDR2 FYNNEI. The length of the CDR3 is 12 residues. Source material: PBMCs. The chain recombines TRBV2 with TRBJ2-7; D perhaps matches TRBD2 (5 bases). The sequence was collected from a woman aged 40 to 55 in good health and CMV-seronegative. CDR3 in DNA: TGTGCCAGCAGTTTCACTAGGTACGAGCAGTACGTC. It yields the protein CASSFTRYEQYV.